These 22 T cell receptor beta chains were sequenced from one sample in a study of cytomegalovirus exposure and HLA in healthy donors. PCR primers comprised 60 Vbeta and 13 Jbeta primers. Libraries were prepared by immunoSEQ multiplex PCR; TCRdb keeps only in-frame clonotypes and omits some of them. Found here are about 150,000 clones, roughly three quarters of them singletons; the top ten hold 5.5% to 7.5%. Input material: PBMCs. The receptors come from a woman in her 40s in good health and CMV-seropositive.

In this sample, this clone turned up once. The genes are TRBV7-6 and TRBJ1-4; 8 bases are a match to TRBD1. Looked up from germline, CDR1 is SGHVS and CDR2 is FNYEAQ. The junction had 13 bases not matched to a gene; V was cut back by 5 bases and J by 8 bases. The CDR3 is 16 amino acids. In DNA form, the CDR3 reads TGTGCCAGCAGCCTAGGGACAGGACAGTCCGGCGAAAAACTGTTTTTT. Translated, it gives CASSLGTGQSGEKLFF.

This clone was picked up a small number of times. The J gene is TRBJ1-4, the V gene TRBV4-1, with D possibly TRBD1 on 5 matching bases. The germline V gene encodes CDR1 MGHRA and CDR2 YSYEKL. This CDR3 has 14 residues. Trimming stripped 4 bases from V and 3 bases from J, with 9 bases between. CDR3 nucleotide sequence: TGCGCCAGCAGCCCGACAGTACCTAATGAAAAACTGTTTTTT. It translates to CASSPTVPNEKLFF.

The chain is built from TRBV30 and TRBJ1-1, with D unclear. Germline lookup yields CDR1 GTSNPN and CDR2 SVGIG (reference sequence). This CDR3 has 15 amino acids. Trimming cost V 2 bases and J 0 bases, with 13 bases left between them. The CDR3 sequence is CAWSSMRLMNTEAFF. The DNA for the CDR3 is TGTGCCTGGAGTTCCATGCGCCTGATGAACACTGAAGCTTTCTTT.

V usage is TRBV18 and J usage is TRBJ2-7; the D is unclear. Trimming removed 4 bases at V and 5 bases at J, with 12 bases between. This CDR3 spans 13 amino acids. CDR1 and CDR2 (germline): KGHSH, LQKENI. The CDR3 region is CASSRHPPDEQYF. The DNA of the CDR3 is TGTGCCAGCTCACGGCACCCGCCCGACGAGCAGTACTTC.

The chain's CDR3 is CASVNRNTEAFF. The CDR3 DNA follows: TGTGCTAGTGTTAATCGGAACACTGAAGCTTTCTTT. The chain has TRBV12-5 and TRBJ1-1; D not certain. CDR3 length: 12 residues. Between the trimmed V and J ends, which lost 7 bases and 1 base, there was a span of 7 bases. Germline CDR1 LGHNT, CDR2 FRNRAP.

This clone is a singleton in its sample. V and J are TRBV7-9 and TRBJ2-3; no clear D gene. Germline V gene lookup returns CDR1 SEHNR and CDR2 FQNEAQ (reference sequence). The CDR3 covers 13 residues. Trimming stripped 3 bases from V and 2 bases from J, with 6 bases between. The chain's CDR3 is CASSFFNTDTQYF. CDR3 nucleotides: TGTGCCAGCAGCTTTTTCAACACAGATACGCAGTATTTT.

This clone came up once. The rearrangement links TRBV18 to TRBJ1-5; no clear D gene. Germline CDR1 reads KGHSH; CDR2 reads LQKENI. This CDR3 spans 13 amino acids. Trimming took off 4 bases at V and 8 bases at J, with 12 bases between the two ends. In DNA form, the CDR3 reads TGTGCCAGCTCACTAGGTCGGAGGGAGCCCCAGCATTTT. Translating gives CASSLGRREPQHF.

This rearrangement joins TRBV6-5 to TRBJ2-7; D might be TRBD1 (6 bases). Trimming shortened V by 6 bases and J by 5 bases, and 20 bases separated the two germline ends. The V gene's germline CDR1 is MNHEY and CDR2 SVGAGI. CDR3 length equals 15 residues. CDR3 in DNA: TGTGCCAGCAGGAGAGGACAGTCGCCTACCAACGAGCAGTACTTC. Translating gives CASRRGQSPTNEQYF.

The gene calls are TRBV29-1 and TRBJ2-3; weak D call: TRBD1 (6 bases). The length of the CDR3 is 13 residues. The V end was cut by 6 bases, the J end by 0 bases, with 10 bases between. The germline V gene has CDR1 SQVTM and CDR2 ANQGSEA. CDR3 sequence (DNA): TGCAGCGTAGGACAGCTTAGCACAGATACGCAGTATTTT. It yields the protein CSVGQLSTDTQYF.

The V call is TRBV10-3, the J call TRBJ1-2, with D unclear. The CDR3 has 15 amino acids. Germline CDR1 is ENHRY and CDR2 is SYGVKD. With 6 bases removed from V and 0 bases from J, the gap between germline ends came to 14 bases. This CDR3 reads CAIRVDLLANYGYTF. The CDR3 bases are TGTGCCATCAGGGTCGACTTGTTAGCTAACTATGGCTACACCTTC.

The V gene is TRBV13, the J gene TRBJ1-1, with D maybe TRBD1 (6 bases). Germline V gene sequence: CDR1 PRHDT, CDR2 FYEKMQ (reference sequence). V was trimmed by 5 bases and J by 10 bases, leaving 11 bases between them. This CDR3 region has 11 residues. CDR3 in amino acids: CASSTGSRAFF. In DNA form, the CDR3 reads TGTGCCAGCAGCACAGGGTCCCGAGCTTTCTTT.

The chain has TRBV9 and TRBJ2-2; D perhaps matches TRBD1 (5 bases). The germline V and J ends were trimmed by 1 base and 4 bases, with 8 bases remaining between them. This CDR3 contains 14 residues. CDR1 is SGDLS and CDR2 is YYNGEE in the germline V gene. The CDR3, as DNA: TGTGCCAGCAGCGTACGCCAGGGCACCGGGGAGCTGTTTTTT. Amino acid sequence: CASSVRQGTGELFF.

Notes on this clone: This CDR3 is also generated by other DNA sequences in the sample. This chain connects TRBV28 to TRBJ1-3; D ambiguous. The V gene's germline CDR1 is MDHEN and CDR2 SYDVKM. The CDR3 is 13 amino acids. The V end was cut by 6 bases, the J end by 4 bases, with 10 bases between. The CDR3 loop reads CASRGGPGNTIYF. Here the CDR3 DNA reads TGTGCCAGCAGAGGAGGGCCCGGAAACACCATATATTTT.

The gene calls are TRBV5-6 and TRBJ1-2, with D perhaps TRBD1 (6 bases). V lost 6 bases and J lost 7, with 19 bases in between. The CDR3 sequence is 14 residues long. Per the germline V gene, CDR1 is SGHDT and CDR2 is YYEEEE. CDR3 amino acids: CASTTSGGRSGYTF. The CDR3 DNA follows: TGTGCCAGCACCACATCGGGGGGGCGTAGTGGCTACACCTTC.

The gene calls are TRBV5-1 and TRBJ2-1, with 13 bases that match TRBD2. The V gene's germline CDR1 is SGHRS and CDR2 YFSETQ. The CDR3 totals 17 residues. Trimming at V came to 4 bases and at J to 10 bases, leaving 14 bases not matched to a gene. DNA of the CDR3: TGCGCCAGCAGCATTTGGACTAGCGGGGGCCGGGGAGGGGAGCAGTTCTTC. It translates to CASSIWTSGGRGGEQFF.

This chain joins TRBV29-1 and TRBJ1-2, with unresolved D. The germline V gene has CDR1 SQVTM and CDR2 ANQGSEA. The germline V and J ends were trimmed by 4 bases and 8 bases, with 17 bases remaining between them. The CDR3 sequence is 13 residues long. CDR3 residues: CSVVAGTYGGYTF. The CDR3 nucleotides read TGCAGCGTTGTGGCAGGCACCTATGGCGGCTACACCTTC.

This chain links TRBV5-1 with TRBJ1-1; weak D call: TRBD1 (5 bases). Trimming took 0 bases from V and 4 from J, leaving 10 bases between them. Looked up from germline, CDR1 is SGHRS and CDR2 is YFSETQ. This CDR3 comprises 14 residues. The chain's CDR3 is CASSLGGVVTEAFF. The CDR3 nucleotides are TGCGCCAGCAGCTTGGGGGGCGTTGTCACTGAAGCTTTCTTT.

The table lists this clone with a count of one. The gene calls are TRBV28 and TRBJ2-7; D perhaps matches TRBD1 (6 bases). Trimming pared 5 bases from V and 3 bases from J, leaving 17 bases between. The germline V gene has CDR1 MDHEN and CDR2 SYDVKM. The CDR3 is made up of 15 amino acids. CDR3 amino acids: CASSTHSGTIYEQYF. DNA of the CDR3: TGTGCCAGCAGTACTCACTCCGGGACAATCTACGAGCAGTACTTC.

The V and J genes are TRBV10-2 and TRBJ1-1; D may be TRBD1 (5 bases). Germline values: CDR1 WSHSY, CDR2 SAAADI. Trimming removed 6 bases at V and 4 bases at J, with 12 bases between. CDR3 length equals 13 residues. CDR3 loop: CASSPGQSTEAFF. The CDR3 DNA follows: TGCGCCAGCAGCCCAGGGCAGTCCACTGAAGCTTTCTTT.

A word on this clone: At one boundary the junction diverges from the germline segment, which might be a read error. The V call is TRBV6-5, the J call TRBJ1-3, with D tentatively TRBD1 (5 bases). This CDR3 comprises 13 residues. Germline CDR1 MNHEY, CDR2 SVGAGI. The CDR3 sequence is CASSGTSGNAIYF. The CDR3 DNA is TGTGCCAGCAGCGGGACTTCTGGAAACGCCATATATTTT.

The chain uses TRBV6-1 and TRBJ1-1; D unclear. Germline CDR1 is MNHNS and CDR2 is SASEGT. V lost 8 bases, J lost 8 bases, and 15 bases lay in between. The CDR3 runs 12 residues. The CDR3 region is CASRLGRREAFF. CDR3 in DNA: TGTGCCAGCCGATTAGGTCGGCGGGAAGCTTTCTTT.

V usage is TRBV5-1 and J usage is TRBJ2-5; TRBD1 is a possible D gene (6 bases). V was cut by 1 base and J by 3 bases, with 7 bases left in between. From germline, CDR1 is SGHRS and CDR2 YFSETQ. This CDR3 contains 13 residues. CDR3 DNA sequence: TGCGCCAGCAGCTTGACAGGGAAAGAGACCCAGTACTTC. Translated, it gives CASSLTGKETQYF.